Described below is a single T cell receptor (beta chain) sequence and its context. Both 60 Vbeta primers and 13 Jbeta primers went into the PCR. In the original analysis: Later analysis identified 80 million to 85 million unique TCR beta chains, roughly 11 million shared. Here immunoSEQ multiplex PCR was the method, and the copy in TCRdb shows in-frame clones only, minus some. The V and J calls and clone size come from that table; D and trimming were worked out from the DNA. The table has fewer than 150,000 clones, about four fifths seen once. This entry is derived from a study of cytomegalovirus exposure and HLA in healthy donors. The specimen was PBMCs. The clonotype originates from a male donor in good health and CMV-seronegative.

For the CDR3, the DNA is TGTGCCAGCAGCTTGCGGATCTTCTCCATCCTCCTCTACGAGCAGTACTTC. Amino acids: CASSLRIFSILLYEQYF. The rearrangement joins TRBV11-3 to TRBJ2-7; no firm D call. The CDR3 is made up of 17 amino acids. The germline CDR1 and CDR2 sequences are SGHNT and YENEEA. The V end was cut by 3 bases, the J end by 3 bases, with 21 bases between.